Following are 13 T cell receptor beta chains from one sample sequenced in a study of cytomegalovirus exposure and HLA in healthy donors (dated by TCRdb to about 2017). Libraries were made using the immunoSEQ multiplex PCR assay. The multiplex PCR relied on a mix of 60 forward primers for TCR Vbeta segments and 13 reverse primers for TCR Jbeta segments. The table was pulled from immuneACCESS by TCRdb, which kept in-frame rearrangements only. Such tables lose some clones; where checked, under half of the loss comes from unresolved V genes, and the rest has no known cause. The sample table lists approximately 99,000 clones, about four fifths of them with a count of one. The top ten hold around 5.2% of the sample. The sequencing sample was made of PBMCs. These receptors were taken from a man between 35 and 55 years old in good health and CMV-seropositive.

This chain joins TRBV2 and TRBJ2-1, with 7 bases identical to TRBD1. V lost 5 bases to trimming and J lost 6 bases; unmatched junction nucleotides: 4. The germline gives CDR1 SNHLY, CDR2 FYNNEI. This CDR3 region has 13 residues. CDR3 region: CASSSDRVNEQFF. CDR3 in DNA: TGTGCCAGCAGTAGTGACAGGGTCAATGAGCAGTTCTTC.

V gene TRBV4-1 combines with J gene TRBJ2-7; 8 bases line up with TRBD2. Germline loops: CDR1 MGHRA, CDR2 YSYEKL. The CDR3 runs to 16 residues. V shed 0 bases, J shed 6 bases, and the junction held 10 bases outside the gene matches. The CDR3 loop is CASSQDRSGRLAEQYF. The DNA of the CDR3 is TGCGCCAGCAGCCAAGATCGGAGCGGGAGATTGGCCGAGCAGTACTTC.

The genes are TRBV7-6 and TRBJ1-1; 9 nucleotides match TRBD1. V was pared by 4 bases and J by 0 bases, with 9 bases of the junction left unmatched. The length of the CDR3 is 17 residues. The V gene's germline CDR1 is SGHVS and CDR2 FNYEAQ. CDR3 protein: CASSSNRGRKVNTEAFF. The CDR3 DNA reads TGTGCCAGCAGCTCAAACAGGGGGCGAAAGGTGAACACTGAAGCTTTCTTT.

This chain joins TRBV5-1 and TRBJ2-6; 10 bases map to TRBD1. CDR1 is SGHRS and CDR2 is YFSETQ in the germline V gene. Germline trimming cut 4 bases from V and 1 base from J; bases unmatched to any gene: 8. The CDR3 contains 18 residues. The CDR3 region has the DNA TGCGCCAGCAGCCTGCAGGGACAGGGGTTTTCTGGGGCCAACGTCCTGACTTTC. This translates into CASSLQGQGFSGANVLTF.

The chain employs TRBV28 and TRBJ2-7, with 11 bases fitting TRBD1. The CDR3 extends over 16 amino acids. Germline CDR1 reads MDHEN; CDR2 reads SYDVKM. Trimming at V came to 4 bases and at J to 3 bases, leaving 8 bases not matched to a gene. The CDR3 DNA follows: TGTGCCAGCAGTTCTTGGACAGGGGGCAGTGACTACGAGCAGTACTTC. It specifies CASSSWTGGSDYEQYF.

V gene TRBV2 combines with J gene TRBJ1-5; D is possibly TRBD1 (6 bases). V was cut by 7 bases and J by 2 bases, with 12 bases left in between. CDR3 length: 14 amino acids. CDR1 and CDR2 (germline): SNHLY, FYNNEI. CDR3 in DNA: TGTGCCAGCAACATGCGACAGGGCAATCAGCCCCAGCATTTT. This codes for CASNMRQGNQPQHF.

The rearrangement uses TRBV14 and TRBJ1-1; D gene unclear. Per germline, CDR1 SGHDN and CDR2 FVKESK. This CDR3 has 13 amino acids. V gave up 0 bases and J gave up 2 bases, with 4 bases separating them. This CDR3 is CASSQDRNTEAFF. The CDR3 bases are TGTGCCAGCAGCCAAGACAGAAACACTGAAGCTTTCTTT.

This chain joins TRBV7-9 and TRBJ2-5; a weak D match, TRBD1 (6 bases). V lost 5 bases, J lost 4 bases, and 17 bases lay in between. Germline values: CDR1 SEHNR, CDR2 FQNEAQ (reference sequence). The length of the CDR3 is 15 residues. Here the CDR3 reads CASSIIPDRPETQYF. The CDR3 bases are TGTGCCAGCAGCATAATCCCGGACAGACCAGAGACCCAGTACTTC.

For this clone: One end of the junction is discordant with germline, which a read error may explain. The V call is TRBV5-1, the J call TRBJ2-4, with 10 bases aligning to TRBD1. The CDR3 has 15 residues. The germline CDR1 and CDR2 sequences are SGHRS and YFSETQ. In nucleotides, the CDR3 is TGCGCCAGCAGCTTGGGACAGGGGGCCAAAAACAGTCAGTACTTC. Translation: CASSLGQGAKNSQYF.

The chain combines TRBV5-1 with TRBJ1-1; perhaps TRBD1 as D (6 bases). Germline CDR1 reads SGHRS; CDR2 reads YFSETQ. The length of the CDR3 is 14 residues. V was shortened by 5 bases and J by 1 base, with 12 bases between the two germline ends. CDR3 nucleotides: TGCGCCAGCAGTTCCGGGGGGCCGAACACTGAAGCTTTCTTT. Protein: CASSSGGPNTEAFF.

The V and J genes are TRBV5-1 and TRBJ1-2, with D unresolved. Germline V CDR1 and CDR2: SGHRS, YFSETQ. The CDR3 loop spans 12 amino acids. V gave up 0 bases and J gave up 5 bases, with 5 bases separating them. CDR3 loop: CASSLDSYGYTF. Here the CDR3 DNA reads TGCGCCAGCAGCTTGGACAGTTATGGCTACACCTTC.

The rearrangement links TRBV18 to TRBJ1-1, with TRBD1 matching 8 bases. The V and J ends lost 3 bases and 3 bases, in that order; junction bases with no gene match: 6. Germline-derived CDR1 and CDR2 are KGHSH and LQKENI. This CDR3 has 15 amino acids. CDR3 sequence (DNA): TGTGCCAGCTCACCTCGGACAGGGAAGGACACTGAAGCTTTCTTT. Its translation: CASSPRTGKDTEAFF. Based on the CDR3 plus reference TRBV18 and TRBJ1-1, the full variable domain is NAGVMQNPRHLVRRRGQEARLRCSPMKGHSHVYWYRQLPEEGLKFMVYLQKENIIDESGMPKERFSAEFPKEGPSILRIQQVVRGDSAAYFCASSPRTGKDTEAFFGQGTRLTVV.

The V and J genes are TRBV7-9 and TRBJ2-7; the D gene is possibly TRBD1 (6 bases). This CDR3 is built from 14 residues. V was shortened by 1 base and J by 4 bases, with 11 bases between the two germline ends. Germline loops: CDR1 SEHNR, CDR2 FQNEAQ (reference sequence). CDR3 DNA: TGTGCCAGCAGCTTAGGGGTTCAGGGGTACGAGCAGTACTTC. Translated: CASSLGVQGYEQYF.